The 13 T cell receptor beta chains presented below share a single source sample, sequenced in a study of T cell responses to AZD1222 COVID-19 vaccine. Using immunoSEQ multiplex PCR, the repertoire was profiled, and TCRdb retains in-frame clones only, with some absent. This sample carries roughly 150,000 clones, roughly nine tenths of them seen once, and the ten largest clones take about 3.7%. This sample comprised peripheral blood, obtained on day 0 of AZD1222 vaccination. The receptor set was obtained from an adult in good health.

The chain combines TRBV19 with TRBJ2-1; TRBD1 agrees at 8 bases. J lost 6 bases, V lost 6 bases, and 13 bases had no gene match. CDR1 LNHDA and CDR2 SQIVND come from the germline V gene (reference sequence). The CDR3 extends over 16 amino acids. As DNA, the CDR3 is TGTGCCAGTAGGAAAACAGGGGGACAAGGATTCAATGAGCAGTTCTTC. It specifies CASRKTGGQGFNEQFF. The full variable domain, in which reference TRBV19 and TRBJ2-1 provide the parts outside the CDR3, is DGGITQSPKYLFRKEGQNVTLSCEQNLNHDAMYWYRQDPGQGLRLIYYSQIVNDFQKGDIAEGYSVSREKKESFPLTVTSAQKNPTAFYLCASRKTGGQGFNEQFFGPGTRLTVL.

The V call is TRBV3-1 (or the pseudogene TRBV3-2), the J call TRBJ2-3, with 8 bases aligning to TRBD2. The trim removed 4 bases at V and 0 bases at J, leaving 6 bases unmatched. There are 16 residues in the CDR3. The germline V gene encodes CDR1 LGHDT and CDR2 YNNKEL (reference sequence). The CDR3 reads CASSPLAGPSTDTQYF. In DNA, the CDR3 is TGTGCCAGCAGCCCGTTAGCGGGACCTAGCACAGATACGCAGTATTTT.

The chain has TRBV7-9 and TRBJ1-3, with 8 bases fitting TRBD1. This CDR3 region has 16 residues. The V gene's germline CDR1 is SEHNR and CDR2 FQNEAQ (reference sequence). V gave up 3 bases and J gave up 0 bases; unmatched junction bases: 4. CDR3 region: CASSFTGGSSGNTIYF. For the CDR3, the DNA is TGTGCCAGCAGCTTCACAGGGGGTAGCTCTGGAAACACCATATATTTT.

The chain combines TRBV28 with TRBJ1-2; D is undetermined. Trimming left V 3 bases short and J 4 bases short, with 3 bases between. This CDR3 spans 11 amino acids. CDR1 MDHEN and CDR2 SYDVKM come from the germline V gene. This chain's CDR3 is CASSLAYGYTF. The CDR3 bases are TGTGCCAGCAGTTTGGCCTATGGCTACACCTTC.

The chain is built from TRBV5-1 and TRBJ1-6; D ambiguous. This CDR3 is 16 amino acids long. From germline, CDR1 is SGHRS and CDR2 YFSETQ. V lost 0 bases and J 9 bases, leaving 16 bases between the germline ends. The CDR3 reads CASSLVDQEKASPLHF. As DNA, the CDR3 is TGCGCCAGCAGCTTGGTTGATCAGGAGAAAGCTTCACCCCTCCACTTT.

The chain is built from TRBV19 and TRBJ2-7; 11 nucleotides agree with TRBD2. The CDR3 consists of 15 residues. J was trimmed by 1 base and V by 6 bases; bases with no gene match: 5. CDR1 and CDR2 from the germline V gene are LNHDA and SQIVND (reference sequence). CDR3 coding DNA: TGTGCCAGTAGCGGGGGGACTAGCGGTTCCTACGAGCAGTACTTC. Translating it yields CASSGGTSGSYEQYF.

This sequence joins TRBV7-2 and TRBJ2-1; maybe TRBD2 (5 bases). Germline V gives CDR1 SGHTA, CDR2 FQGNSA. The CDR3 runs to 16 residues. Trimming removed 3 bases at V and 5 bases at J, with 17 bases between. This CDR3 is CASSFKAWEPHNEQFF. The CDR3 DNA sequence: TGTGCCAGCAGCTTTAAGGCGTGGGAGCCCCACAATGAGCAGTTCTTC.

The table lists this clone with a few counts. The V call is TRBV3-1 (or the pseudogene TRBV3-2), the J call TRBJ2-2; tentative D call: TRBD2 (5 bases). CDR3 length: 12 residues. V was cut by 4 bases and J by 7 bases, with 7 bases left in between. The germline V gene encodes CDR1 LGHDT and CDR2 YNNKEL (reference sequence). Here the CDR3 reads CASSLTSGELFF. In nucleotides, the CDR3 is TGTGCCAGCAGCCTAACTAGCGGGGAGCTGTTTTTT.

This clone came up a few times. The chain employs TRBV5-1 and TRBJ2-1; 9 bases are a match to TRBD2. J lost 7 bases, V lost 0 bases, and 8 bases had no gene match. Looked up from germline, CDR1 is SGHRS and CDR2 is YFSETQ. The CDR3 is made up of 16 amino acids. CDR3 residues: CASSLEVAGVRNEQFF. CDR3 nucleotide sequence: TGCGCCAGCAGCTTGGAAGTAGCGGGAGTAAGGAATGAGCAGTTCTTC.

In nucleotides, the CDR3 is TGTGCCAGTAGTATCGGGACAGGGAATAGCAATCAGCCCCAGCATTTT. It is translated as CASSIGTGNSNQPQHF. The chain joins TRBV19 to TRBJ1-5; 9 bases match TRBD1. V lost 3 bases and J lost 0; bases outside the gene matches: 3. Looked up from germline, CDR1 is LNHDA and CDR2 is SQIVND (reference sequence). CDR3 length: 16 amino acids.

The chain has TRBV9 and TRBJ2-1; TRBD2 matches at 10 bases. The V segment lost 1 base and the J segment 7 bases; nucleotides outside the gene matches: 11. CDR3 length: 17 amino acids. Germline V lookup: CDR1 SGDLS, CDR2 YYNGEE. CDR3 DNA: TGTGCCAGCAGCGTACGGGCTAGCGGGAGTCGTGAGAATGAGCAGTTCTTC. It translates to CASSVRASGSRENEQFF.

The chain employs TRBV27 and TRBJ2-7, with 9 bases lining up with TRBD1. The ends lost 11 bases at V and 2 bases at J; junction bases unmatched: 10. The germline CDR1 and CDR2 sequences are MNHEY and SMNVEV (reference sequence). This CDR3 is 14 amino acids long. CDR3 residues: CASSRGQGPYEQYF. The DNA of the CDR3 is TGTGCCTCCTCCCGGGGACAGGGCCCCTACGAGCAGTACTTC.

The rearrangement uses TRBV7-2 and TRBJ1-2; D gene ambiguous. Per germline, CDR1 SGHTA and CDR2 FQGNSA. The V end lost 2 bases, the J end lost 3 bases, and 7 bases lay between the germline ends. CDR3 length: 13 residues. The CDR3 is CASSLRADYGYTF. CDR3 sequence (DNA): TGTGCCAGCAGCTTAAGGGCAGACTATGGCTACACCTTC.